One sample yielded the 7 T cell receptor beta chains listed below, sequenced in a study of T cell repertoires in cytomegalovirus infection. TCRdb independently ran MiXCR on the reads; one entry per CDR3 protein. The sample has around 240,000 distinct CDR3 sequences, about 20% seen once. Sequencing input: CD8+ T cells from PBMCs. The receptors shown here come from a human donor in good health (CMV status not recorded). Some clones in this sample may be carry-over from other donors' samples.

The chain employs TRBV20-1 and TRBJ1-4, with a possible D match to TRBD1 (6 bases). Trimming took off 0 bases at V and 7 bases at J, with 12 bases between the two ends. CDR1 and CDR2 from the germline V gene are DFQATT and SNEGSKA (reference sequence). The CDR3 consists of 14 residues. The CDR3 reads CSARDRGTLEKLFF. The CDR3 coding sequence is TGCAGTGCTAGAGACAGGGGTACCCTTGAAAAACTGTTTTTT.

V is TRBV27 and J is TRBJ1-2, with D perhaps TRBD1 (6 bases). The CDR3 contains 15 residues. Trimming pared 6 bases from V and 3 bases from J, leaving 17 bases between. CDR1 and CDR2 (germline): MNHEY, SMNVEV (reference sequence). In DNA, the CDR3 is TGTGCCAGCAGAGGGGGGCGCGAACCACACTATGGCTACACCTTC. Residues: CASRGGREPHYGYTF.

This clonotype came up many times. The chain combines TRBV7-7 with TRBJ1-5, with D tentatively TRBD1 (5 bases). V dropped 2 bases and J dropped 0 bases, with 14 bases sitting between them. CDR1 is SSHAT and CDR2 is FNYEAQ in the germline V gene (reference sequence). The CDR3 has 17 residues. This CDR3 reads CASSLWDGKPSNQPQHF. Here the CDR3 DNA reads TGTGCCAGCAGCTTATGGGACGGAAAACCTAGCAATCAGCCCCAGCATTTT.

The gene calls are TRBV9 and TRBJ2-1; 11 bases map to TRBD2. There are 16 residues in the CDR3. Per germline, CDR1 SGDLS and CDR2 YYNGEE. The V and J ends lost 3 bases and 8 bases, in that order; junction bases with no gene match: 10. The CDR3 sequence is CASSEIAGGTRDEQFF. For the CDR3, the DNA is TGTGCCAGCAGCGAAATAGCGGGGGGGACTAGGGATGAGCAGTTCTTC.

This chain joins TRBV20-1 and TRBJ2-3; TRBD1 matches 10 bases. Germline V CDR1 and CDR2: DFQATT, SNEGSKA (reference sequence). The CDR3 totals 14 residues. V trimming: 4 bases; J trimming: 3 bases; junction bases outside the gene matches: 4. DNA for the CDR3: TGCAGTGCTATGGACAGGGGGGGTACAGATACGCAGTATTTT. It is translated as CSAMDRGGTDTQYF.

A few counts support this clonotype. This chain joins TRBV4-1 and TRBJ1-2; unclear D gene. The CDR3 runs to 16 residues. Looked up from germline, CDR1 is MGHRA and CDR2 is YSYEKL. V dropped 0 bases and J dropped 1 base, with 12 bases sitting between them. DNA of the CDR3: TGCGCCAGCAGCCAAGAATTATCTGGGGTTAACTATGGCTACACCTTC. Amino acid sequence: CASSQELSGVNYGYTF.

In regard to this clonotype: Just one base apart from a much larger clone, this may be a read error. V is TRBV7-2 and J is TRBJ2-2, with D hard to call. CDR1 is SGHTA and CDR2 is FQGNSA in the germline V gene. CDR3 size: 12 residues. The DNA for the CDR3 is TGTGCCGGCAGCTTAACCCCAGGGGAGCTGTTTTTT. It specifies CAGSLTPGELFF.